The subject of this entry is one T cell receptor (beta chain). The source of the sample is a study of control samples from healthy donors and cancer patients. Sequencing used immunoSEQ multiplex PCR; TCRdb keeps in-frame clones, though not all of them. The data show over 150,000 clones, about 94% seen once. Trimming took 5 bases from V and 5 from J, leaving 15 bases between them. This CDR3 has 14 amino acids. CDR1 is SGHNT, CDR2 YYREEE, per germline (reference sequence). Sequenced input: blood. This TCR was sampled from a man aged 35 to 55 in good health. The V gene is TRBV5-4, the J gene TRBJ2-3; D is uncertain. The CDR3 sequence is CASSPAPWEDTQYF. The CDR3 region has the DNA TGTGCCAGCAGTCCCGCGCCCTGGGAAGATACGCAGTATTTT.